This TCR beta chain was retrieved from a study of cytomegalovirus exposure and HLA in healthy donors. The PCR contained 60 Vbeta and 13 Jbeta primers. Sequencing was performed with immunoSEQ multiplex PCR; in TCRdb, only in-frame clones are kept and a portion is missing. This sample has approximately 190,000 clones, with 55% to 75% found just once. Germline CDR1 SEHNR, CDR2 FQNEAQ (reference sequence). The CDR3 loop spans 15 amino acids. The V end was cut by 0 bases, the J end by 4 bases, with 12 bases between. The TCR comes from a man aged 40-55 years in good health and CMV-seropositive. The chain employs TRBV7-9 and TRBJ1-1, with D possibly TRBD1 on 5 matching bases. Sequenced input: PBMCs. The CDR3 DNA reads TGTGCCAGCAGCTTAGCGGGGGGGACGGGCACTGAAGCTTTCTTT. This encodes CASSLAGGTGTEAFF.